Listed here are 7 T cell receptor beta chains from one sample, sequenced in a study of blood T cell repertoires in COVID-19. The assay was immunoSEQ multiplex PCR, and TCRdb's table has in-frame clones only and misses some. The sample consists of hundreds of thousands of clones, more than 65% of them appearing once. Input material: peripheral blood. These receptors all come from a woman aged 80 or over with acute or convalescent COVID-19.

The genes are TRBV5-1 and TRBJ1-1, with 12 bases matching TRBD1. The V segment lost 7 bases and the J segment 10 bases; nucleotides outside the gene matches: 8. CDR1 is SGHRS, CDR2 YFSETQ, per germline. This CDR3 has 13 amino acids. The CDR3 coding sequence is TGCGCCAGCGCCCGGGACAGGGGGCCTTTAGCTTTCTTT. Amino acid sequence: CASARDRGPLAFF. The variable domain in full, with the rest retrieved from reference TRBV5-1 and TRBJ1-1, is KAGVTQTPRYLIKTRGQQVTLSCSPISGHRSVSWYQQTPGQGLQFLFEYFSETQRNKGNFPGRFSGRQFSNSRSEMNVSTLELGDSALYLCASARDRGPLAFFGQGTRLTVV.

The rearrangement uses TRBV29-1 and TRBJ2-7, with 9 bases lining up with TRBD1. With V trimmed by 5 bases and J by 1 base, 9 bases remained unmatched. CDR1 is SQVTM, CDR2 ANQGSEA, per germline. The CDR3 runs to 15 residues. Written as DNA, the CDR3 is TGCAGCGTTAAAACCGGGACAGGGAGTTCCTACGAGCAGTACTTC. Encoded protein: CSVKTGTGSSYEQYF.

CDR3 loop: CASSPSSGGGYNSPLHF. The CDR3 DNA reads TGTGCCAGCAGTCCATCGTCGGGGGGCGGCTATAATTCACCCCTCCACTTT. The rearrangement joins TRBV6-6 to TRBJ1-6; a possible D gene is TRBD1 (6 bases). Germline CDR1 is MNHNY and CDR2 is SVGAGI (reference sequence). V was shortened by 5 bases and J by 3 bases, with 17 bases between the two germline ends. This CDR3 region has 17 residues.

In DNA, the CDR3 is TGTGCCAGTAGTGCAGGACAGGGAGTAAACGAGCAGTACTTC. It specifies CASSAGQGVNEQYF. V and J are TRBV19 and TRBJ2-7; 8 nucleotides line up with TRBD1. Germline CDR1 reads LNHDA; CDR2 reads SQIVND (reference sequence). V trimming: 5 bases; J trimming: 5 bases; junction bases outside the gene matches: 8. This CDR3 has 14 amino acids.

The chain couples TRBV12-3 or TRBV12-4 to TRBJ1-2; 9 nucleotides match TRBD1. This CDR3 spans 13 amino acids. With V trimmed by 7 bases and J by 2 bases, 2 bases remained unmatched. CDR3 in amino acids: CASTGTGNYGYTF. CDR3 nucleotide sequence: TGTGCCAGCACCGGGACAGGGAACTATGGCTACACCTTC.

This clone was recorded only once. V usage is TRBV6-5 and J usage is TRBJ1-5; 9 bases match TRBD1. CDR1 MNHEY and CDR2 SVGAGI come from the germline V gene. Losses at the gene ends were 6 bases for V and 7 bases for J; bases not matched to a gene: 7. The CDR3 covers 14 residues. For the CDR3, the DNA is TGTGCCAGCAGGGACGGGACAGGGAGACAGCCCCAGCATTTT. The encoded protein is CASRDGTGRQPQHF.

V and J are TRBV5-1 and TRBJ1-2; TRBD1 is a possible D gene (6 bases). The CDR3 loop spans 15 amino acids. Trimming pared 0 bases from V and 2 bases from J, leaving 11 bases between. CDR1 and CDR2 (germline): SGHRS, YFSETQ. For the CDR3, the DNA is TGCGCCAGCAGCTTGGAAGCAGGGGCCAACTATGGCTACACCTTC. As protein: CASSLEAGANYGYTF.